This T cell receptor beta chain was sequenced during a study of post-analysis software for immune sequencing data. Whole-study results and caveats: There were four or five TRBV segments more frequent in patients than controls, and TRBV5-6, TRBV5-1 and TRBV20-1 were among them.

Presence of unique molecular identifiers characterized the TCR beta cDNA libraries. From the PCR reads, TCRdb called clonotypes with MiXCR, one entry per CDR3 protein. The data show 600,000 to 750,000 distinct CDR3 sequences, with over 45% seen just once and approximately 10% held by the top ten. Worth noting for this clonotype: Its antigen is not identified.

With 4 bases removed from V and 2 bases from J, the gap between germline ends came to 8 bases. The length of the CDR3 is 13 residues. The chain recombines TRBV12-3 or TRBV12-4 with TRBJ2-5; unclear D gene. The receptor comes from a girl aged 2 to 10 with multiple sclerosis. Sequenced input: blood. In DNA form, the CDR3 reads TGTGCCAGCAGTTCTCAACAGCAAGAGACCCAGTACTTC. It is translated as CASSSQQQETQYF.